This T cell receptor (beta chain) was captured by sequencing in a study of shared clonotypes between healthy human individuals. Across the study: In total, the donors were a couple of women and a few men aged 18 to 49. Each donor contributed plates that comprised three CD4 naive, three CD4 memory, two CD8 naive and one CD8 memory. Study results and limitations: Measured sharing among donors was expected to vary with sequencing depth.

A note on this clone: Antigen unknown.

Cells designated naive CD8 were CD45RO-negative and were positively selected for CCR7, with terminally differentiated effector memory CD45RA+ cells excluded. Among the donors, all were Caucasian adults who lived in Nashville, Tennessee. The method was immunoSEQ multiplex PCR; TCRdb's version includes in-frame clones alone and lacks a portion of them. The top ten clones hold around 1.1% of a sample with about 2 million clones, about 94% of them seen once. The CDR3 is made up of 16 amino acids. V was cut by 2 bases and J by 5 bases, with 18 bases left in between. Germline CDR1 reads SGHDN; CDR2 reads FVKESK.

The source of this sequence is a young man in good health. The chain has TRBV14 and TRBJ2-5; D gene ambiguous. Material for sequencing was naive CD8+ T cells sorted from blood. In nucleotides, the CDR3 is TGTGCCAGCAGCCAAACGTTCTCCAACCCCGGGGAGACCCAGTACTTC. Translating it yields CASSQTFSNPGETQYF. Complete variable domain (other parts from reference TRBV14 and TRBJ2-5): EAGVTQFPSHSVIEKGQTVTLRCDPISGHDNLYWYRRVMGKEIKFLLHFVKESKQDESGMPNNRFLAERTGGTYSTLKVQPAELEDSGVYFCASSQTFSNPGETQYFGPGTRLLVL.